The 21 T cell receptor beta chains listed next were all sequenced from one sample in a study of post-analysis software for immune sequencing data. No antigen has been assigned to these receptors. Study-level findings and limits: Patients used four to six TRBV segments, including TRBV5-6, TRBV5-1 and TRBV20-1, more often than controls.

Sequencing libraries made from TCR beta cDNA carried unique molecular identifiers. TCRdb processed the PCR reads anew with MiXCR; each CDR3 protein has one entry. The top ten hold less than 1.6% of the sample, which has about 170,000 distinct CDR3 sequences, around 28% seen once. Input material: blood. All receptors derive from a girl aged 10-17 years with multiple sclerosis.

V usage is TRBV6-2 or TRBV6-3 and J usage is TRBJ2-1, with TRBD1 matching 7 bases. This CDR3 spans 16 amino acids. The V gene's germline CDR1 is MNHEY and CDR2 SVGEGT. Trimming at V came to 2 bases and at J to 3 bases, leaving 7 bases not matched to a gene. For the CDR3, the DNA is TGTGCCAGCAGTTACCTGGGACAGAAATACTACAATGAGCAGTTCTTC. Its translation: CASSYLGQKYYNEQFF.

This clonotype was observed at least ten times. The chain has TRBV10-3 and TRBJ2-1, with D hard to call. This CDR3 comprises 13 residues. CDR1 and CDR2 from the germline V gene are ENHRY and SYGVKD. V gave up 7 bases and J gave up 7 bases, with 14 bases separating them. The CDR3 protein is CAIIGGKDNEQFF. CDR3 coding DNA: TGTGCCATCATAGGTGGGAAGGATAATGAGCAGTTCTTC.

The rearrangement links TRBV6-5 to TRBJ1-5, with D unresolved. The CDR3 sequence is 18 residues long. Trimming pared 2 bases from V and 1 base from J, leaving 18 bases between. Germline-derived CDR1 and CDR2 are MNHEY and SVGAGI. The DNA of the CDR3 is TGTGCCAGCAGTTACAACCCGGACGTAGCGAGGAGCAATCAGCCCCAGCATTTT. It translates to CASSYNPDVARSNQPQHF.

About this clonotype: One base away lies a much larger clone, so this may be a sequencing read error. V gene TRBV10-3 combines with J gene TRBJ1-2; maybe TRBD1 (6 bases). Germline V gene lookup returns CDR1 ENHRY and CDR2 SYGVKD. CDR3 length equals 14 residues. The CDR3 protein is CAISEPDSHYGCTF. The CDR3 DNA reads TGTGCCATCAGTGAGCCGGACAGTCACTATGGCTGCACCTTC.

This clonotype was seen many times. The chain uses TRBV4-1 and TRBJ1-2; D not certain. This CDR3 spans 13 amino acids. Germline values: CDR1 MGHRA, CDR2 YSYEKL. V was trimmed by 3 bases and J by 2 bases, leaving 7 bases between them. The CDR3 spells CASSHDGNYGYTF. As DNA, the CDR3 is TGCGCCAGCAGCCATGACGGCAACTATGGCTACACCTTC.

Concerning this clonotype itself: The junction departs from the called germline gene at one end, perhaps through a read error. This rearrangement joins TRBV6-5 to TRBJ2-7; 8 bases fit TRBD2. Judging by the DNA end, TRBJ2-4 fits better; the J call may be wrong. CDR1 is MNHEY, CDR2 SVGAGI, per germline. This CDR3 has 16 residues. The CDR3 loop is CASSPGGGLSKDIQYF. CDR3 DNA sequence: TGTGCCAGCAGCCCCGGGGGGGGATTATCCAAAGACATTCAGTACTTC.

The table lists this clonotype with a count of one. A clone one base away is much larger, so this may be a read error. The chain joins TRBV20-1 to TRBJ2-1; 9 bases match TRBD2. Germline values: CDR1 DFQATT, CDR2 SNEGSKA (reference sequence). The CDR3 sequence is 17 residues long. The CDR3 protein is CSARAVAGGFHYNGQFF. As DNA, the CDR3 is TGCAGTGCTAGAGCAGTGGCGGGAGGGTTCCACTACAATGGGCAGTTCTTC.

The chain combines TRBV10-3 with TRBJ2-2, with D hard to call. The CDR3 has 13 amino acids. Trimming left V 6 bases short and J 5 bases short, with 10 bases between. Germline lookup yields CDR1 ENHRY and CDR2 SYGVKD. The CDR3 nucleotides are TGTGCCATCAGCCAACAGCTTACCGGGGAGCTGTTTTTT. Encoded protein: CAISQQLTGELFF.

This clonotype was seen at least ten times. DNA of the CDR3: TGTGCCAGCAGGCGGCGGGAGCAGTACTTC. Protein: CASRRREQYF. The J gene is TRBJ2-5, the V gene TRBV28, with 7 bases identical to TRBD2. After removal of 6 bases from V and 11 bases from J, the junction contained 3 bases not matched to a gene. Germline V gene sequence: CDR1 MDHEN, CDR2 SYDVKM. The CDR3 is made up of 10 amino acids.

As concerns this clonotype: The junction departs from the called germline gene at one end, perhaps through a read error. V and J are TRBV27 and TRBJ2-3; TRBD1 matches 10 bases. Per germline, CDR1 MNHEY and CDR2 SMNVEV (reference sequence). This CDR3 has 18 amino acids. The CDR3 DNA sequence: TGTGCCAACAGTTTATCCTCGACAGGGGGCGGTAGCACAGATACGCAGTATTTT. Its translation: CANSLSSTGGGSTDTQYF.

This clonotype was seen only a few times. CDR3 DNA sequence: TGTGCCAGCGGGCCGCGGGGGGGCAATGAGCAGTTCTTC. Translating gives CASGPRGGNEQFF. The chain links TRBV12-3 or TRBV12-4 to TRBJ2-1; 9 bases agree with TRBD2. The CDR3 is 13 residues long. V lost 8 bases and J lost 6; bases outside the gene matches: 5.

Regarding this clonotype: Since a much larger clone is just one base distant, this may be a read error. The gene calls are TRBV12-3 or TRBV12-4 and TRBJ2-6; TRBD1 is a possible D gene (5 bases). CDR3 length: 14 amino acids. CDR3 loop: CASRIGSGANVRTF. CDR3 bases: TGTGCCAGCAGGATAGGATCTGGGGCCAACGTCCGGACTTTC.

This clonotype has a count of ten or more. The chain employs TRBV7-2 and TRBJ2-7, with D perhaps TRBD2 (6 bases). The germline V gene encodes CDR1 SGHTA and CDR2 FQGNSA. CDR3 length equals 14 residues. With 1 base removed from V and 3 bases from J, the gap between germline ends came to 10 bases. CDR3 residues: CASSLGPGDYEQYF. The CDR3 coding sequence is TGTGCCAGCAGCTTAGGCCCGGGGGACTACGAGCAGTACTTC.

Notes on this clonotype: It may be a read error: a sequence one base away is much more abundant. The chain uses TRBV4-1 and TRBJ2-1; 8 nucleotides agree with TRBD1. CDR3 size: 16 residues. Germline assignment: CDR1 MGHRA and CDR2 YSYEKL. After removal of 4 bases from V and 10 bases from J, the junction contained 15 bases not matched to a gene. In DNA form, the CDR3 reads TGCGCCAGCAGCCGAGTAGTGGGACAGGAGGGATTAGAGCAGTTCTTC. It specifies CASSRVVGQEGLEQFF.

The chain recombines TRBV20-1 with TRBJ2-1; maybe TRBD2 (6 bases). The germline V gene encodes CDR1 DFQATT and CDR2 SNEGSKA (reference sequence). The CDR3 length is 15 residues. V was trimmed by 5 bases and J by 3 bases, leaving 17 bases between them. This CDR3 is CSAGVTGLNYNEQFF. The CDR3 nucleotides are TGCAGTGCTGGGGTGACGGGACTCAACTACAATGAGCAGTTCTTC.

This clonotype was detected only a few times. The J gene is TRBJ2-2, the V gene TRBV6-6; 7 positions agree with TRBD1. CDR3 length: 15 amino acids. The germline CDR1 and CDR2 sequences are MNHNY and SVGAGI (reference sequence). Trimming removed 7 bases from V and 1 base from J; junction bases left unmatched: 6. CDR3 bases: TGTGCCAGCACCCGGACAGGCCAGAACACCGGGGAGCTGTTTTTT. Translation gives CASTRTGQNTGELFF.

In the case of this clonotype: Being one base from a much bigger clone, this may be a read error. The V gene is TRBV6-6, the J gene TRBJ2-7; D gene uncertain. Germline CDR1 reads MNHNY; CDR2 reads SVGAGI (reference sequence). CDR3 length equals 12 residues. Trimming shortened V by 5 bases and J by 6 bases, and 11 bases separated the two germline ends. The CDR3 loop is CASSLDRTEQYF. The CDR3 coding sequence is TGTGCCAGCAGTCTTGACCGTACCGAGCAGTACTTC.

This clonotype occurred a few times. V and J are TRBV3-1 and TRBJ2-7; a weak D match, TRBD2 (6 bases). CDR3 size: 15 residues. The germline V gene has CDR1 LGHDT and CDR2 YNNKEL (reference sequence). V was clipped by 3 bases and J by 3 bases, with 15 bases between them. CDR3 loop: CASSQAGTPFYEQYF. The CDR3 DNA reads TGTGCCAGCAGCCAGGCCGGGACTCCGTTCTACGAGCAGTACTTC.

This clonotype has a handful of counts. The chain combines TRBV7-9 with TRBJ2-1; D call uncertain. The germline gives CDR1 SEHNR, CDR2 FQNEAQ (reference sequence). The germline V and J ends were trimmed by 1 base and 10 bases, with 11 bases remaining between them. The CDR3 consists of 13 residues. For the CDR3, the DNA is TGTGCCAGCAGCTTAGAAAGACTCCCAGAGCAGTTCTTC. Protein sequence: CASSLERLPEQFF. The full variable domain, in which reference TRBV7-9 and TRBJ2-1 provide the parts outside the CDR3, is DTGVSQNPRHKITKRGQNVTFRCDPISEHNRLYWYRQTLGQGPEFLTYFQNEAQLEKSRLLSDRFSAERPKGSFSTLEIQRTEQGDSAMYLCASSLERLPEQFFGPGTRLTVL.

This clonotype was observed a handful of times. The chain couples TRBV10-1 to TRBJ2-1, with 9 bases matching TRBD2. This CDR3 has 12 residues. Per the germline V gene, CDR1 is WNHNN and CDR2 is SYGVQD (reference sequence). V trimming: 9 bases; J trimming: 10 bases; junction bases outside the gene matches: 7. CDR3: CARPEREEEQFF. The CDR3 DNA is TGCGCCAGACCCGAGCGGGAGGAGGAGCAGTTCTTC.

This clonotype has a count of ten or more. This chain connects TRBV11-2 to TRBJ2-3, with D tentatively TRBD1 (6 bases). Per germline, CDR1 SGHAT and CDR2 FQNNGV. This CDR3 has 14 amino acids. Trimming took 4 bases from V and 8 from J, leaving 16 bases between them. CDR3 in amino acids: CASSSQGGIGTQYF. The CDR3 DNA reads as TGTGCCAGCAGCTCACAAGGGGGTATCGGTACGCAGTATTTT.